This T cell receptor (beta chain) was identified during a study of cytomegalovirus exposure and HLA in healthy donors. Study-level background: Findings of an earlier analysis included about 120 million unique TCR beta sequences from 170 million or so T cells.

Study-level results: It was confirmed in vitro that a few of the CMV-associated chains were specific for CMV antigens. Some TCR beta chains (164 of them) were listed as cytomegalovirus-associated.

With 60 Vbeta and 13 Jbeta primers, the PCR was carried out. The protocol was immunoSEQ multiplex PCR, while the TCRdb copy is restricted to in-frame clones and leaves out a portion. Among over 130,000 clones listed, approximately 79% were seen once. About this clone: Its specificity is not known.

The V segment lost 8 bases and the J segment 6 bases; nucleotides outside the gene matches: 7. CDR1 is WNHNN, CDR2 SYGVQD, per germline (reference sequence). This CDR3 comprises 14 residues. The sequencing sample was made of PBMCs. The rearrangement uses TRBV10-1 and TRBJ2-1; 10 positions match TRBD1. The sequence derives from a female donor in good health and CMV-seronegative. CDR3 nucleotide sequence: TGCGCCAGCGGGACCCGGGACAGGGGCAATGAGCAGTTCTTC. It translates to CASGTRDRGNEQFF.